This T cell receptor (beta chain) was retrieved from a study of cytomegalovirus exposure and HLA in healthy donors. Study-level results: Among donors in an Asian-associated ancestry cluster, a later analysis reportedly found fewer N-insertions than the roughly 680-donor mean. Associated with cytomegalovirus, according to the listing, were about 160 TCR beta chains.

PCR amplification relied on 60 Vbeta primers (plus 13 Jbeta primers). Sequenced by immunoSEQ multiplex PCR; TCRdb stores in-frame clones only, minus some. Its table records fewer than 100,000 clones. Worth noting for this clone: The antigen is undetermined.

The V gene's germline CDR1 is LNHDA and CDR2 SQIVND (reference sequence). The length of the CDR3 is 15 residues. V dropped 3 bases and J dropped 0 bases, with 9 bases sitting between them. Specimen: PBMCs. V is TRBV19 and J is TRBJ1-3; D remains unclear. The origin of this receptor is a woman in her sixties in good health and CMV-seronegative. CDR3 in DNA: TGTGCCAGTAGTATCTGGGCCAGCTCTGGAAACACCATATATTTT. It specifies CASSIWASSGNTIYF.